The sequence of this T cell receptor beta chain was determined in a study of T cell repertoires in aging, cancer and after chemotherapy. The template was genomic DNA from peripheral blood, not RNA. Worth noting for this clonotype: A much larger clone differs by one base, so this may be a read error.

The CDR3 has 16 residues. Germline lookup yields CDR1 LNHDA and CDR2 SQIVND (reference sequence). V gave up 7 bases and J gave up 5 bases, with 23 bases separating them. A mixed TRB-A/B primer pool amplified rearranged TRB by multiplex touch-down PCR. TCRdb passed the multiplex PCR reads through MiXCR, listing each CDR3 protein once. The sample consists of fewer than 4,500 distinct CDR3 sequences, approximately 40% of them appearing once. Material: blood. This clonotype was obtained from a human donor with a blood cancer. The chain recombines TRBV19 with TRBJ2-5; D may correspond to TRBD1 or TRBD2 (6 bases each). The CDR3 coding sequence is TGTGCCAGTATCCACCCGCCGGGGGCCGAGGCGGAGACCCAGTACTTC. Amino acid sequence: CASIHPPGAEAETQYF.